The rows below give T cell receptor beta chains drawn from one sample of a study of T-cell reconstitution after alpha-beta-depleted transplantation in children. From the PCR reads, TCRdb called clonotypes with MiXCR, one entry per CDR3 protein. The sample yields under 250,000 distinct CDR3 sequences, roughly 25% seen once. The material sequenced was PBMCs, mostly from graft donor cells, taken 360 days after TCRalphabeta/CD19-depleted stem cell transplant. These receptors all come from a female patient aged 2-10 years who had a stem cell transplant for congenital amegakaryocytic thrombocytopenia, so the T cells may come from the graft donor. The CDR3 runs from the conserved cysteine through the conserved F or W. D genes are given only for firm matches. Rows give clone size only sometimes, using once, few, many, or a class for an expanded clone.

>NA|TRBV12-3/TRBV12-4|TRBJ2-1|NA
CASSFGDSTKGYNEQFF
TGTGCCAGCAGTTTCGGTGACAGTACTAAGGGCTACAATGAGCAGTTCTTC
>NA|TRBV4-1|TRBJ1-4|NA
CASSQERQLPHEKLFF
TGCGCCAGCAGCCAAGAGAGACAGCTCCCCCATGAAAAACTGTTTTTT
>TRBD2|TRBV6-6|TRBJ2-1|NA
CASSPQPTSVFSF
TGTGCCAGCAGCCCTCAACCGACTAGCGTTTTTTCCTTC
>TRBD1|TRBV6-1|TRBJ2-7|NA
CASRTGKRLEQYF
TGTGCCAGCAGGACAGGGAAACGACTCGAGCAGTACTTC
>NA|TRBV28|TRBJ2-1|NA
CASSLIGLRGTAEQFF
TGTGCCAGCAGTTTGATAGGGCTACGAGGAACCGCTGAGCAGTTCTTC
>TRBD2|TRBV6-2/TRBV6-3|TRBJ2-7|NA
CASSPGLDYEQYF
TGTGCCAGCAGTCCGGGACTAGACTACGAGCAGTACTTC
>NA|TRBV6-2/TRBV6-3|TRBJ2-7|few
CASTDESHEQYF
TGTGCCAGCACCGACGAATCCCACGAGCAGTACTTC
>NA|TRBV4-3|TRBJ2-2|few
CASSQDLSVGRNAGELFF
TGCGCCAGCAGCCAAGATCTTTCTGTCGGGAGAAACGCCGGGGAGCTGTTTTTT
>NA|TRBV10-2|TRBJ1-2|few
CASSTFREGGYGYTF
TGCGCCAGCAGCACCTTCAGGGAGGGGGGTTATGGCTACACCTTC
>NA|TRBV2|TRBJ2-6|NA
CASSPGRLVVSGANVLTF
TGTGCCAGCAGTCCGGGACGTTTGGTGGTCTCTGGGGCCAACGTCCTGACTTTC
>NA|TRBV20-1|TRBJ2-1|few
CSARTGPPYNEQFF
TGCAGTGCTCGAACAGGGCCCCCCTACAATGAGCAGTTCTTC
>NA|TRBV6-2/TRBV6-3|TRBJ2-7|few
CASSRAYEQYF
TGTGCCAGCAGTCGGGCCTACGAGCAGTACTTC
>NA|TRBV15|TRBJ1-6|NA
CATSRERNEGGSPLHF
TGTGCCACCAGCAGAGAACGCAATGAGGGTGGTTCACCCCTCCACTTT
>TRBD2|TRBV5-1|TRBJ2-3|few
CASSLGVAASGRTDTQYF
TGCGCCAGCAGCTTGGGTGTCGCAGCTAGCGGGAGAACAGATACGCAGTATTTT
>TRBD2|TRBV20-1|TRBJ2-1|NA
CSATTSGVKVEQFF
TGCAGTGCCACGACTAGCGGGGTTAAGGTTGAGCAGTTCTTC
>NA|TRBV7-8|TRBJ2-2|NA
CASSLKVSGKSDTGELFF
TGTGCCAGCAGCTTAAAGGTTTCGGGGAAGTCGGACACCGGGGAGCTGTTTTTT
>NA|TRBV28|TRBJ2-3|few
CASRYLRLSRGSDTQYF
TGTGCCAGCAGATACCTTAGACTTTCCCGAGGGTCAGATACGCAGTATTTT
>NA|TRBV11-2|TRBJ2-3|many
CASSLNRATDTQYF
TGTGCCAGCAGCTTAAACAGGGCGACAGATACGCAGTATTTT
>NA|TRBV20-1|TRBJ1-1|many
CSVSLDTQEAFF
TGCAGTGTATCTCTGGATACCCAAGAAGCTTTCTTT
>NA|TRBV7-6|TRBJ2-7|NA
CASSQTPEVPSYEQYF
TGTGCCAGCAGCCAAACACCAGAGGTCCCTTCCTACGAGCAGTACTTC
>NA|TRBV28|TRBJ1-5|NA
CAGRTASNQPQHF
TGTGCCGGCAGGACGGCCAGCAATCAGCCCCAGCATTTT
>NA|TRBV6-5|TRBJ2-1|NA
CASSYQGVNEQFF
TGTGCCAGCAGTTACCAGGGCGTCAATGAGCAGTTCTTC
>TRBD2|TRBV3-1|TRBJ2-3|NA
CASSQGGLAGYFTDTQYF
TGTGCCAGCAGCCAAGGGGGCCTAGCGGGATACTTCACAGATACGCAGTATTTT
>NA|TRBV2|TRBJ2-7|NA
CASSELPAYEQYF
TGTGCCAGCAGTGAATTGCCGGCCTATGAGCAGTACTTC
>NA|TRBV12-3/TRBV12-4|TRBJ1-1|few
CASGAGVNTEAFF
TGTGCCAGCGGGGCCGGGGTGAACACTGAAGCTTTCTTT
>TRBD2|TRBV6-1|TRBJ2-1|few
CASSPTSGAHNEQFF
TGTGCCAGCAGCCCGACTAGCGGGGCACACAATGAGCAGTTCTTC
>NA|TRBV28|TRBJ2-5|few
CASSFFQGQETQYF
TGTGCCAGCAGTTTCTTCCAGGGGCAAGAGACCCAGTACTTC
>TRBD1|TRBV3-1|TRBJ2-5|NA
CASSQRDRGGETQYF
TGTGCCAGCAGCCAACGGGACAGGGGAGGGGAGACCCAGTACTTC
>NA|TRBV18|TRBJ1-1|NA
CASSPGGEAFF
TGTGCCAGCTCACCCGGTGGGGAAGCTTTCTTT
>TRBD1|TRBV6-2/TRBV6-3|TRBJ2-4|few
CASSLDRGPPRGQYF
TGTGCCAGCAGTCTTGACAGGGGCCCGCCCCGGGGGCAGTACTTC
>NA|TRBV20-1|TRBJ2-7|NA
CSAREVDTYEQYF
TGCAGTGCTAGAGAGGTAGACACCTACGAGCAGTACTTC
>NA|TRBV20-1|TRBJ2-3|NA
CSASQVLMGGTQYF
TGCAGTGCTTCACAGGTTCTGATGGGTGGTACGCAGTATTTT
>NA|TRBV5-6|TRBJ2-7|NA
CASSLGGDFYEQYF
TGTGCCAGCAGCTTGGGGGGGGACTTCTACGAGCAGTACTTC
>NA|TRBV12-3/TRBV12-4|TRBJ2-3|NA
CASSFYRRADTQYF
TGTGCCAGCAGTTTTTACAGGCGTGCAGATACGCAGTATTTT
>NA|TRBV4-1|TRBJ1-1|NA
CASSQDSAAMNTEAFF
TGCGCCAGCAGCCAAGATAGTGCAGCTATGAACACTGAAGCTTTCTTT
>TRBD2|TRBV24-1|TRBJ2-3|NA
CATSEGRGRETDTQYF
TGTGCCACCAGTGAGGGTCGCGGGAGGGAGACAGATACGCAGTATTTT
>NA|TRBV12-3/TRBV12-4|TRBJ2-1|many
CASSPGVDEQFF
TGTGCCAGCAGTCCAGGGGTCGATGAGCAGTTCTTC
>TRBD1|TRBV15|TRBJ1-2|NA
CATSRRDSANYGYTF
TGTGCCACCAGCAGGAGGGACAGCGCTAACTATGGCTACACCTTC
>TRBD1|TRBV20-1|TRBJ1-3|NA
CSALRDRRNTIYF
TGCAGTGCTTTACGGGACAGACGAAACACCATATATTTT
>TRBD2|TRBV4-1|TRBJ2-1|few
CASSHLAGAVDEQFF
TGCGCCAGCAGCCACCTAGCGGGAGCGGTTGATGAGCAGTTCTTC
>NA|TRBV6-5|TRBJ2-1|NA
CASNHGMEQFF
TGTGCCAGCAATCATGGGATGGAGCAGTTCTTC
>NA|TRBV18|TRBJ2-3|NA
CASSPFDGTDTQYF
TGTGCCAGCTCACCATTTGACGGCACAGATACGCAGTATTTT